Listed below are T cell receptor beta chains from one sample, sequenced in a study of CD8 T cells in Susac syndrome. TCRdb fed the immunoSEQ multiplex PCR reads into MiXCR, producing one record per CDR3 protein. Of more than 200,000 distinct CDR3 sequences listed, less than 95% are singletons. The specimen sequenced was CD4+ T cells from PBMCs. The receptor set was obtained from a human donor with Susac syndrome. Each CDR3 is given with its conserved first and last residue. The order of the fields is clone size, J gene, V gene, D gene, CDR3 protein, CDR3 DNA. The D gene is left open where the match is weak. The size of a clone is reported for some rows only, either as once, few or many, or as a class for expanded clones.

-	TRBJ1-4	TRBV20-1	-	CSARDPREFRHNEKLFF	TGCAGTGCTAGAGATCCAAGGGAATTTAGACATAATGAAAAACTGTTTTTT
-	TRBJ1-5	TRBV20-1	-	CSARYAGQPQHF	TGCAGTGCTAGATACGCCGGTCAGCCCCAGCATTTT
-	TRBJ1-4	TRBV20-1	-	CSASLANEKLFF	TGCAGTGCATCGTTGGCTAATGAAAAACTGTTTTTT
-	TRBJ2-5	TRBV11-2	-	CASSPPGIRETQYF	TGTGCCAGCAGCCCCCCCGGGATACGAGAGACCCAGTACTTC
-	TRBJ2-1	TRBV20-1	TRBD1	CSAHSGQGNYRKFF	TGCAGTGCCCATTCGGGACAGGGAAATTACCGGAAGTTCTTC
-	TRBJ2-3	TRBV28	TRBD2	CASSKLAGGLDTQYF	TGTGCCAGCAGTAAACTAGCGGGGGGGTTGGATACGCAGTATTTT
few	TRBJ1-5	TRBV9	-	CASSLDFSQPQHF	TGTGCCAGCAGCTTGGACTTTTCTCAGCCCCAGCATTTT
-	TRBJ1-4	TRBV7-6	-	CASSLNQQEKLFF	TGTGCCAGCAGCTTAAACCAACAAGAAAAACTGTTTTTT
-	TRBJ2-2	TRBV30	-	CAWSVEFGGELFF	TGTGCCTGGAGTGTCGAATTTGGCGGGGAGCTGTTTTTT
-	TRBJ2-2	TRBV9	TRBD2	CASTPGLAGGGSSGELFF	TGTGCCAGCACCCCGGGACTAGCGGGGGGCGGTTCCTCCGGGGAGCTGTTTTTT
few	TRBJ2-1	TRBV12-3/TRBV12-4	TRBD1	CASSFDRGLNEQFF	TGTGCCAGCAGTTTTGACAGGGGGCTGAATGAGCAGTTCTTC
-	TRBJ2-1	TRBV3-1	TRBD2	CASSQDSGDYNEQFF	TGTGCCAGCAGCCAAGACAGCGGGGACTACAATGAGCAGTTCTTC
-	TRBJ2-7	TRBV15	-	CATSRDFWKGGDEQYF	TGTGCCACCAGCAGAGATTTCTGGAAGGGGGGCGACGAGCAGTACTTC
-	TRBJ2-3	TRBV27	-	CASSLSGVGTQYF	TGTGCCAGCAGTTTATCCGGGGTGGGTACGCAGTATTTT
once	TRBJ1-1	TRBV19	-	CASSTTLNTEAFF	TGTGCCAGTAGTACAACACTGAACACTGAAGCTTTCTTT
-	TRBJ1-5	TRBV20-1	TRBD1	CSARSGTGTSNQPQHF	TGCAGTGCTAGATCCGGGACAGGGACTAGCAATCAGCCCCAGCATTTT
-	TRBJ2-2	TRBV29-1	-	CSVTSPGELFF	TGCAGCGTCACCAGTCCCGGGGAGCTGTTTTTT
once	TRBJ1-2	TRBV6-2/TRBV6-3	-	CASSLQGRSYGYTF	TGTGCCAGCAGTCTACAGGGACGGAGCTATGGCTACACCTTC
-	TRBJ2-3	TRBV18	TRBD1	CASSPNPGTGEWRDTQYF	TGTGCCAGCTCACCTAATCCCGGGACAGGGGAGTGGCGAGATACGCAGTATTTT
-	TRBJ2-3	TRBV7-9	-	CAGEKVRTDTQYF	TGTGCCGGCGAAAAGGTGCGCACAGATACGCAGTATTTT
-	TRBJ2-1	TRBV24-1	-	CATAEGTYNEQFF	TGTGCCACCGCTGAGGGGACCTACAATGAGCAGTTCTTC
-	TRBJ2-5	TRBV4-2	TRBD2	CASSQDGAGEETQYF	TGTGCCAGCAGCCAAGACGGGGCGGGGGAAGAGACCCAGTACTTC
once	TRBJ2-2	TRBV28	-	CASSAEYTGELFF	TGTGCCAGCAGTGCCGAGTACACCGGGGAGCTGTTTTTT
-	TRBJ2-1	TRBV30	TRBD2	CAWSVLRPAGGSSSYNEQFF	TGTGCCTGGAGTGTCCTTCGGCCAGCGGGGGGATCGAGCTCCTACAATGAGCAGTTCTTC